Below are 6 T cell receptor beta chains sequenced from a single sample in a study of PD-1 blockade in classical Hodgkin lymphoma. The repertoire was sequenced with immunoSEQ multiplex PCR; TCRdb's copy has only in-frame clones and lacks some. Among 34,000 or so clones listed, about 93% were seen once. Regarding time point: cycle 4 day 1 (C4D1), after about 6 weeks of nivolumab. Every patient had relapsed following autologous stem cell transplantation, and cohorts differed in brentuximab vedotin exposure. Out of thawed PBMCs, magnetic negative selection purified CD4+ T cells. The input for sequencing was CD4+ T cells from blood, taken before the fourth cycle of nivolumab. The receptor set was obtained from a human donor with classical Hodgkin lymphoma.

The chain employs TRBV19 and TRBJ1-2; D call uncertain. This CDR3 has 14 amino acids. V was trimmed by 4 bases and J by 1 base, leaving 10 bases between them. Germline CDR1 reads LNHDA; CDR2 reads SQIVND (reference sequence). The CDR3 is CASSSRTDNYGYTF. Here the CDR3 DNA reads TGTGCCAGTAGTAGTAGGACGGATAACTATGGCTACACCTTC.

The CDR3 spells CAWSVPSGNGYTF. The CDR3 coding sequence is TGTGCCTGGAGTGTACCCTCAGGGAATGGCTACACCTTC. This chain connects TRBV30 to TRBJ1-2; the D gene is possibly TRBD1 (5 bases). This CDR3 contains 13 residues. CDR1 and CDR2 (germline): GTSNPN, SVGIG (reference sequence). V lost 0 bases and J lost 6, with 11 bases in between.

The genes are TRBV7-2 and TRBJ2-3, with TRBD2 identical over 8 bases. The CDR3 totals 16 residues. CDR1 is SGHTA and CDR2 is FQGNSA in the germline V gene. J gave up 4 bases and V 2 bases, and 8 bases lay outside the gene matches. CDR3 region: CASSLLSGIRADTQYF. CDR3 coding DNA: TGTGCCAGCAGCTTACTTAGCGGGATTAGGGCAGATACGCAGTATTTT.

The chain uses TRBV6-6 and TRBJ1-3; the D gene is possibly TRBD1 (6 bases). Germline loops: CDR1 MNHNY, CDR2 SVGAGI (reference sequence). The CDR3 has 16 residues. Trimming took off 3 bases at V and 2 bases at J, with 14 bases between the two ends. The CDR3 sequence is CASSYRPGEPGNTIYF. The DNA of the CDR3 is TGTGCCAGCAGTTATCGGCCAGGGGAACCTGGAAACACCATATATTTT.

The chain is built from TRBV5-1 and TRBJ1-3, with 7 nucleotides matching TRBD1. The CDR3 loop spans 16 amino acids. Germline V gene data show CDR1 as SGHRS and CDR2 as YFSETQ. The J segment lost 4 bases and the V segment lost 0 bases, leaving 7 bases of the junction unmatched. In DNA form, the CDR3 reads TGCGCCAGCAGCTTGGGGGACAGATCGAGGGGAAACACCATATATTTT. It codes for CASSLGDRSRGNTIYF.

CDR3 in DNA: TGTGCCAGCAGCTTATTCCCCTTTAACTATGGCTACACCTTC. Its protein is CASSLFPFNYGYTF. The chain is built from TRBV7-2 and TRBJ1-2; D gene uncertain. The V gene lost 2 bases and the J gene lost 1 base, with 8 bases spanning the gap. The germline V gene has CDR1 SGHTA and CDR2 FQGNSA. The length of the CDR3 is 14 residues.